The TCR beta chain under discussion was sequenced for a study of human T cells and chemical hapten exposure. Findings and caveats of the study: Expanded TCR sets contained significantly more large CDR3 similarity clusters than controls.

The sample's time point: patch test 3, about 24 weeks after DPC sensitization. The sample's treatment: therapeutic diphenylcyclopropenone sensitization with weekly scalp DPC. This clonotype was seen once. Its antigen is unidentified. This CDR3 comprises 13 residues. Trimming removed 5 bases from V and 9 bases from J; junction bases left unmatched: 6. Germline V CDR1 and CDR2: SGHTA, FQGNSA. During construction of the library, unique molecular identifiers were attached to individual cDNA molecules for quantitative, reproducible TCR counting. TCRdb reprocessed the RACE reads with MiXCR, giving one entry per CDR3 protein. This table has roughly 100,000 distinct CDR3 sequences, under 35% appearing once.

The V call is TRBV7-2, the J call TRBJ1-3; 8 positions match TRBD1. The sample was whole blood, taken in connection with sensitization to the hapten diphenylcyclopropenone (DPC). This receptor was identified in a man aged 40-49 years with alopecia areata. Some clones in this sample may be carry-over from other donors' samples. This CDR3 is CASSLTQGGTIYF. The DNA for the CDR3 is TGTGCCAGCAGCCTAACACAGGGGGGCACCATATATTTT. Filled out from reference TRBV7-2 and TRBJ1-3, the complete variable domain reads GAGVSQSPSNKVTEKGKDVELRCDPISGHTALYWYRQSLGQGLEFLIYFQGNSAPDKSGLPSDRFSAERTGGSVSTLTIQRTQQEDSAVYLCASSLTQGGTIYFGEGSWLTVV.